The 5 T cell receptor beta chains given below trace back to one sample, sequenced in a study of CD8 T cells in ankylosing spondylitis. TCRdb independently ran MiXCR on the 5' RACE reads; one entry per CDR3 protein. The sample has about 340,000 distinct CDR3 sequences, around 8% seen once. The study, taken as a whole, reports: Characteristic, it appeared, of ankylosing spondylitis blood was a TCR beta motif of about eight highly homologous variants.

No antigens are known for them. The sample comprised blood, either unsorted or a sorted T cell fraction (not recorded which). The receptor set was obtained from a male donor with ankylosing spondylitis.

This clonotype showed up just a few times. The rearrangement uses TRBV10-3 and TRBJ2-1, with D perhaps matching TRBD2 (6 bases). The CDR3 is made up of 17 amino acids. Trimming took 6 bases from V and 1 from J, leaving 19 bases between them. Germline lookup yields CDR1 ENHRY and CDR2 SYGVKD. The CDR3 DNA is TGTGCCATCAGGGCCCCGGGACTCATTTCTTCCTACAATGAGCAGTTCTTC. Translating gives CAIRAPGLISSYNEQFF.

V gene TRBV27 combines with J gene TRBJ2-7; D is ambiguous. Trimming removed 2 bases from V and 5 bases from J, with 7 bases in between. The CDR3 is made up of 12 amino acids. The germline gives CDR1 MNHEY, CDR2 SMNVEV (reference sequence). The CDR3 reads CASSLPRDEQYF. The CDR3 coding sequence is TGTGCCAGCAGTTTACCCCGGGACGAGCAGTACTTC.

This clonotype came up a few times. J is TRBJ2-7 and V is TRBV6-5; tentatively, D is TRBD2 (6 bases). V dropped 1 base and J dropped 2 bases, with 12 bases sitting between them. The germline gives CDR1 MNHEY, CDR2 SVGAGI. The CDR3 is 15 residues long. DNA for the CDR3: TGTGCCAGCAGTTACTTTCAGCGGGCAGCCTACGAGCAGTACTTC. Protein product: CASSYFQRAAYEQYF.

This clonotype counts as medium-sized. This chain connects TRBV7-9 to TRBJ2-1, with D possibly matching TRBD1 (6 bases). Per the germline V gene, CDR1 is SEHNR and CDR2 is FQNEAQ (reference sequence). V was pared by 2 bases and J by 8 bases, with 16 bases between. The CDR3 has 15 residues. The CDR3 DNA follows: TGTGCCAGCAGCTTATCCACAGGGTACATTGATGAGCAGTTCTTC. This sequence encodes CASSLSTGYIDEQFF. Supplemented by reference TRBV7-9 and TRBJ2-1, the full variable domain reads DTGVSQNPRHKITKRGQNVTFRCDPISEHNRLYWYRQTLGQGPEFLTYFQNEAQLEKSRLLSDRFSAERPKGSFSTLEIQRTEQGDSAMYLCASSLSTGYIDEQFFGPGTRLTVL.

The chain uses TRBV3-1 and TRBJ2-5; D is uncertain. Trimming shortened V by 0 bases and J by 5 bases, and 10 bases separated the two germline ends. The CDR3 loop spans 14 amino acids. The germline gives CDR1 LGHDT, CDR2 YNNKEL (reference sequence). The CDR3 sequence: CASSQDQNPETQYF. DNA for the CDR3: TGTGCCAGCAGCCAAGATCAAAACCCCGAGACCCAGTACTTC.